The 21 T cell receptor beta chains presented below share a single source sample, sequenced in a study of CD8 T cells in ankylosing spondylitis. TCRdb passed the 5' RACE reads through MiXCR, listing each CDR3 protein once. Among some 200,000 distinct CDR3 sequences, about 26% were seen once, and the ten largest hold 6.6%. What was sequenced was blood, either unsorted or a sorted T cell fraction (not recorded which). All receptors come from a male donor with ankylosing spondylitis or in good health (not recorded which).

This clonotype was counted many times. The V call is TRBV29-1, the J call TRBJ2-3, with D unclear. This CDR3 spans 12 amino acids. Germline lookup yields CDR1 SQVTM and CDR2 ANQGSEA. Trimming pared 5 bases from V and 2 bases from J, leaving 8 bases between. CDR3 nucleotides: TGCAGCGTTTGCACAGCCACAGATACGCAGTATTTT. Its protein is CSVCTATDTQYF.

This clonotype showed up just a few times. The chain has TRBV6-1 and TRBJ1-1; D gene uncertain. V gave up 7 bases and J gave up 0 bases, with 15 bases separating them. The CDR3 is made up of 15 amino acids. Germline V gene sequence: CDR1 MNHNS, CDR2 SASEGT. CDR3 nucleotides: TGTGCCAGCACCAGCCACATGACCATGAACACTGAAGCTTTCTTT. Residues: CASTSHMTMNTEAFF.

The table lists this clonotype with many counts. Here the CDR3 reads CASSYVANQPQHF. The CDR3 DNA follows: TGTGCCAGCAGTTACGTAGCTAATCAGCCCCAGCATTTT. The chain employs TRBV6-2 or TRBV6-3 and TRBJ1-5; D gene uncertain. This CDR3 comprises 13 residues. Germline-derived CDR1 and CDR2 are MNHEY and SVGEGT. Trimming took off 2 bases at V and 4 bases at J, with 6 bases between the two ends.

This chain connects TRBV6-1 to TRBJ2-1, with TRBD1 matching 9 bases. In germline, CDR1 is MNHNS, CDR2 SASEGT. This CDR3 has 15 amino acids. The J segment lost 10 bases and the V segment lost 8 bases, leaving 15 bases of the junction unmatched. CDR3 DNA sequence: TGTGCCAGCTCAAGCGCCGGGACAGGGTTTTCAGAGCAGTTCTTC. Protein product: CASSSAGTGFSEQFF.

A remark on this clonotype: A single base separates this from a much larger clone, so it may be a read error. The V call is TRBV5-1, the J call TRBJ2-5, with 8 bases lining up with TRBD2. Unmatched junction bases numbered 7, after V lost 0 bases and J lost 9 bases. Germline V gene lookup returns CDR1 SGHRS and CDR2 YFSETQ. The CDR3 has 14 residues. CDR3 protein: CASSLGLASEPQYF. The CDR3 nucleotides read TGCGCCAGCAGCTTGGGACTAGCGAGTGAGCCCCAGTACTTC.

The V call is TRBV5-1, the J call TRBJ2-3, with D perhaps matching TRBD2 (7 bases). The CDR3 consists of 15 residues. CDR1 is SGHRS, CDR2 YFSETQ, per germline. V was cut by 0 bases and J by 2 bases, with 10 bases left in between. The CDR3 spells CASSLEGGTTDTQYF. The CDR3 nucleotides read TGCGCCAGCAGCTTGGAGGGGGGGACCACAGATACGCAGTATTTT.

The table lists this clonotype with many counts. The genes are TRBV29-1 and TRBJ2-3; no definite D call. The CDR3 sequence is 15 residues long. V shed 1 base and J shed 3 bases, with 14 bases lying between them. In germline, CDR1 is SQVTM, CDR2 ANQGSEA. This chain's CDR3 is CSVEVWPGGTDTQYF. Here the CDR3 DNA reads TGCAGCGTTGAAGTGTGGCCGGGTGGGACAGATACGCAGTATTTT.

The chain is built from TRBV20-1 and TRBJ1-2, with D possibly being TRBD1 (5 bases). The CDR3 is 11 amino acids. Per germline, CDR1 DFQATT and CDR2 SNEGSKA (reference sequence). Between the trimmed V and J ends, which lost 4 bases and 4 bases, there was a span of 7 bases. CDR3 region: CSAIGTYGYTF. As DNA, the CDR3 is TGCAGTGCTATAGGGACCTATGGCTACACCTTC.

This clonotype was recorded at least ten times. The chain employs TRBV5-1 and TRBJ1-1, with 9 positions matching TRBD1. In germline, CDR1 is SGHRS, CDR2 YFSETQ. V lost 4 bases, J lost 0 bases, and 7 bases stayed unmatched. The CDR3 is 16 residues long. The CDR3 protein is CASSPGTGNVNTEAFF. The DNA for the CDR3 is TGCGCCAGCAGCCCCGGGACAGGGAACGTGAACACTGAAGCTTTCTTT.

This clonotype was observed a handful of times. The rearrangement links TRBV20-1 to TRBJ1-2; D remains ambiguous. Trimming shortened V by 1 base and J by 4 bases, and 10 bases separated the two germline ends. Germline CDR1 and CDR2: DFQATT and SNEGSKA (reference sequence). The CDR3 totals 13 residues. CDR3 sequence: CSARGSGPYGYTF. CDR3 coding DNA: TGCAGTGCTAGAGGCTCTGGGCCCTATGGCTACACCTTC.

This clonotype was recorded many times. This chain links TRBV6-1 with TRBJ2-1, with 7 bases lining up with TRBD2. Germline trimming cut 6 bases from V and 2 bases from J; bases unmatched to any gene: 16. The CDR3 spans 18 residues. Germline V lookup: CDR1 MNHNS, CDR2 SASEGT. The CDR3 nucleotides are TGTGCCAGCAGACCCGCCCGACTAGCAGGTTTAGCCTACAATGAGCAGTTCTTC. Translation: CASRPARLAGLAYNEQFF.

This clonotype was recorded at least ten times. The CDR3 DNA reads as TGTGCCAGCAGCTTCGCACCGGTCTTAAGGCAGACCCAGTACTTC. Amino acids: CASSFAPVLRQTQYF. The chain carries TRBV7-2 and TRBJ2-5; D not resolved. The CDR3 is made up of 15 amino acids. Germline V lookup: CDR1 SGHTA, CDR2 FQGNSA. The ends were cut back, 3 bases at V and 6 bases at J, with 17 bases in the middle.

There are many counts of this clonotype. This chain uses TRBV5-5 with TRBJ1-1; no reliable D call. With 4 bases removed from V and 1 base from J, the gap between germline ends came to 11 bases. The CDR3 sequence is 14 residues long. CDR1 and CDR2 from the germline V gene are SGHKS and YYEKEE (reference sequence). Here the CDR3 DNA reads TGTGCCAGCAGCCAATTACAGCAGAACACTGAAGCTTTCTTT. Its translation is CASSQLQQNTEAFF.

This clonotype was detected many times. J is TRBJ2-7 and V is TRBV6-2 or TRBV6-3, with 7 positions matching TRBD1. Unmatched junction bases numbered 10, after V lost 6 bases and J lost 2 bases. This CDR3 is 15 amino acids long. CDR1 is MNHEY, CDR2 SVGEGT, per germline. The CDR3 DNA sequence: TGTGCCAGCAGCCCGAACAGGGGTCAAACCTACGAGCAGTACTTC. Amino acids: CASSPNRGQTYEQYF.

This clonotype has a handful of counts. This chain connects TRBV20-1 to TRBJ2-1; D is possibly TRBD1 (5 bases). The CDR3 has 12 amino acids. Trimming cost V 4 bases and J 12 bases, with 16 bases left between them. Germline V gene lookup returns CDR1 DFQATT and CDR2 SNEGSKA (reference sequence). The CDR3 region has the DNA TGCAGTGCTATTACCAGGGTTTTAGGGCAGTTCTTC. Its protein product is CSAITRVLGQFF.

This clonotype was recorded at least ten times. The chain carries TRBV20-1 and TRBJ2-7; TRBD1 matches 7 bases. Trimming cost V 5 bases and J 3 bases; bases outside gene matches: 7. Germline loops: CDR1 DFQATT, CDR2 SNEGSKA (reference sequence). The CDR3 consists of 13 residues. The CDR3 coding sequence is TGCAGTGCTTCTATAGGGACAGTCTACGAGCAGTACTTC. Its translation is CSASIGTVYEQYF.

This clonotype turned up a few times. The chain links TRBV20-1 to TRBJ2-3; TRBD2 might be the D (6 bases). CDR3 length: 16 amino acids. V lost 0 bases and J lost 3, with 16 bases in between. Germline values: CDR1 DFQATT, CDR2 SNEGSKA (reference sequence). CDR3 bases: TGCAGTGCTAGAGATGATTCCGGGAGTAAGACAGATACGCAGTATTTT. Translating gives CSARDDSGSKTDTQYF.

This clonotype appeared many times. The chain joins TRBV12-3 or TRBV12-4 to TRBJ2-5, with D maybe TRBD1 (6 bases). V shed 7 bases and J shed 5 bases, with 11 bases lying between them. The CDR3 contains 12 residues. This CDR3 is CASTTGWETQYF. The CDR3 nucleotides are TGTGCCAGCACCACAGGGTGGGAGACCCAGTACTTC.

This clonotype was detected once. The CDR3 ends on some other residue instead of the conserved phenylalanine or tryptophan, so this is likely a read error. V and J are TRBV12-3 or TRBV12-4 and TRBJ1-2; a weak D match, TRBD1 (5 bases). This CDR3 is 17 amino acids long. V was cut by 5 bases and J by 4 bases, with 23 bases left in between. Here the CDR3 DNA reads TGTGCCAGCAGTATGAACGGGGCACTCAGAAGGGGCTATGGCTACACCCTC. This encodes CASSMNGALRRGYGYTL.

V is TRBV29-1 and J is TRBJ2-1, with TRBD2 matching 8 bases. Germline V gene sequence: CDR1 SQVTM, CDR2 ANQGSEA. The length of the CDR3 is 13 residues. V gave up 5 bases and J gave up 10 bases; unmatched junction bases: 10. The CDR3 nucleotides read TGCAGCGTTCGGGAGGGCCTTAACGGGGAGCAGTTCTTC. It is translated as CSVREGLNGEQFF.

The rearrangement uses TRBV12-3 or TRBV12-4 and TRBJ1-1, with D perhaps TRBD1 (6 bases). Trimming removed 7 bases from V and 5 bases from J, with 14 bases in between. There are 13 residues in the CDR3. The CDR3 region is CASTWAGVTEAFF. The DNA for the CDR3 is TGTGCCAGCACCTGGGCAGGGGTGACTGAAGCTTTCTTT.